Following are 15 T cell receptor beta chains from one sample sequenced in a study of shared clonotypes between healthy human individuals. TCRdb's table, derived via immunoSEQ multiplex PCR, lists solely in-frame clones and lacks some. Here the sample spans 2 million to 2.5 million clones, approximately 95% being singletons. Sequencing used naive CD4+ T cells from PBMCs. The subset: CD45RA+ positively selected. These TCRs come from a man younger than 35 in good health. Some clones in this sample may be carry-over from other donors' samples.

This clone appeared a single time. Additional DNA sequences in this sample encode the identical CDR3. The chain is built from TRBV28 and TRBJ1-5; 7 bases fit TRBD1. Germline lookup yields CDR1 MDHEN and CDR2 SYDVKM. J lost 7 bases, V lost 4 bases, and 4 bases had no gene match. This CDR3 contains 13 residues. CDR3 loop: CASSSTGRQPQHF. CDR3 nucleotide sequence: TGTGCCAGCAGTTCGACAGGGAGGCAGCCCCAGCATTTT.

The chain has TRBV28 and TRBJ1-2, with D perhaps TRBD1 (6 bases). V was cut by 2 bases and J by 4 bases, with 14 bases left in between. CDR3 size: 15 residues. Germline assignment: CDR1 MDHEN and CDR2 SYDVKM. The CDR3, as DNA: TGTGCCAGCAGTTTAGCGGGCAAAGGGGGCTATGGCTACACCTTC. Translating gives CASSLAGKGGYGYTF.

CDR3 DNA sequence: TGTGCCAGTAGTCCCAGGACGGGCGCAACTAATGAAAAACTGTTTTTT. Residues: CASSPRTGATNEKLFF. The chain has TRBV19 and TRBJ1-4; D uncertain. V dropped 5 bases and J dropped 0 bases, with 13 bases sitting between them. The CDR3 covers 16 residues. The germline CDR1 and CDR2 sequences are LNHDA and SQIVND (reference sequence).

The rearrangement links TRBV7-3 to TRBJ2-2, with D maybe TRBD1 (6 bases). Deletions cut 0 bases from V and 0 bases from J, with 14 bases between. Germline assignment: CDR1 SGHTA and CDR2 FQGTGA. There are 18 residues in the CDR3. The CDR3 nucleotides read TGTGCCAGCAGCTTAACTACCCTGGGGGCCCCGAACACCGGGGAGCTGTTTTTT. It is translated as CASSLTTLGAPNTGELFF.

V gene TRBV28 combines with J gene TRBJ2-1; TRBD2 is a possible D gene (6 bases). V lost 6 bases to trimming and J lost 3 bases, with 18 bases between them. CDR1 is MDHEN and CDR2 is SYDVKM in the germline V gene. The CDR3 contains 16 residues. The CDR3 sequence is CASSYTGTGSYNEQFF. DNA of the CDR3: TGTGCCAGCAGCTACACCGGGACTGGGAGCTACAATGAGCAGTTCTTC.

The J gene is TRBJ1-2, the V gene TRBV7-6; 7 bases align to TRBD1. CDR1 is SGHVS and CDR2 is FNYEAQ in the germline V gene. The CDR3 has 16 residues. Trimming at V came to 5 bases and at J to 4 bases, leaving 13 bases not matched to a gene. CDR3 DNA sequence: TGTGCCAGCAGCCCAAGATCTAACAGGGGAGCCTATGGCTACACCTTC. This sequence encodes CASSPRSNRGAYGYTF.

This chain links TRBV10-3 with TRBJ1-3; D is possibly TRBD1 (5 bases). The CDR3 contains 13 residues. V lost 7 bases, J lost 2 bases, and 9 bases lay in between. Germline V gene data show CDR1 as ENHRY and CDR2 as SYGVKD. The CDR3 DNA follows: TGTGCCATCACGAAGGGGACTGGAAACACCATATATTTT. It specifies CAITKGTGNTIYF.

The DNA of the CDR3 is TGTGCCAGCAGCTTCTTAGCGGGACCCTCCTACAATGAGCAGTTCTTC. Protein sequence: CASSFLAGPSYNEQFF. The chain recombines TRBV13 with TRBJ2-1; 8 bases map to TRBD2. Germline V lookup: CDR1 PRHDT, CDR2 FYEKMQ (reference sequence). The V and J ends lost 3 bases and 0 bases, in that order; junction bases with no gene match: 4. The CDR3 contains 16 residues.

The J gene is TRBJ1-4, the V gene TRBV2; D is uncertain. CDR1 is SNHLY and CDR2 is FYNNEI in the germline V gene. The CDR3 covers 11 residues. V was trimmed by 8 bases and J by 6 bases, leaving 7 bases between them. The CDR3 here is CASLGDEKLFF. CDR3 bases: TGTGCCAGCCTCGGGGATGAAAAACTGTTTTTT.

This rearrangement joins TRBV28 to TRBJ2-7, with 9 bases identical to TRBD1. V was clipped by 4 bases and J by 0 bases; unmatched bases: 7. Germline V gene sequence: CDR1 MDHEN, CDR2 SYDVKM. This CDR3 spans 16 amino acids. The CDR3 protein is CASSSPSTGGSYEQYF. In DNA form, the CDR3 reads TGTGCCAGCAGTTCGCCCTCGACAGGGGGCTCCTACGAGCAGTACTTC.

Details on this clone: The sample contains more than one DNA sequence encoding this CDR3. The CDR3, as DNA: TGTGCCAGCAGCTTAGCTAGCGGGAGAGGACAAGAGACCCAGTACTTC. Translated: CASSLASGRGQETQYF. The genes are TRBV7-2 and TRBJ2-5; 9 bases line up with TRBD2. This CDR3 contains 16 residues. The trim removed 0 bases at V and 2 bases at J, leaving 4 bases unmatched. Germline assignment: CDR1 SGHTA and CDR2 FQGNSA.

Written as DNA, the CDR3 is TGCAGCGTTGAGGGCAGGGGTAGCACTGAAGCTTTCTTT. Protein product: CSVEGRGSTEAFF. The chain links TRBV29-1 to TRBJ1-1; the D gene is possibly TRBD1 (6 bases). Germline CDR1 reads SQVTM; CDR2 reads ANQGSEA. V was pared by 3 bases and J by 4 bases, with 12 bases between. This CDR3 region has 13 residues.

This sequence joins TRBV6-5 and TRBJ2-7, with D perhaps TRBD1 or TRBD2 (5 bases each). Per the germline V gene, CDR1 is MNHEY and CDR2 is SVGAGI. V shed 5 bases and J shed 3 bases, with 11 bases lying between them. CDR3 size: 13 residues. The CDR3 DNA reads as TGTGCCAGCAGTCGAGGGACCAACTACGAGCAGTACTTC. The encoded protein is CASSRGTNYEQYF.

CDR3 sequence reads: CASSLAVDTGELFF. CDR3 sequence (DNA): TGTGCCAGCAGCTTAGCAGTGGATACCGGGGAGCTGTTTTTT. This chain joins TRBV11-3 and TRBJ2-2; no clear D gene. The CDR3 has 14 residues. Germline V gene lookup returns CDR1 SGHNT and CDR2 YENEEA. V was clipped by 1 base and J by 5 bases, with 8 bases between them.

The V gene is TRBV28, the J gene TRBJ1-2, with 9 bases that match TRBD1. Germline V CDR1 and CDR2: MDHEN, SYDVKM. Germline trimming cut 10 bases from V and 3 bases from J; bases unmatched to any gene: 12. This CDR3 region has 15 residues. CDR3 DNA sequence: TGTGCCACGGAGACCAGACAGGGGGGACACTATGGCTACACCTTC. Amino acids: CATETRQGGHYGYTF.